Listed below are T cell receptor beta chains from one sample, sequenced in a study of Ad26.COV2.S vaccination and SARS-CoV-2 variants. Sequencing used immunoSEQ multiplex PCR; TCRdb keeps in-frame clones, though not all of them. Among hundreds of thousands of clones listed, around 90% were seen once. This specimen consisted of peripheral blood, obtained in a trial of Ad26.COV2.S vaccine versus placebo. The source is a person between 18 and 60 years old who received the Ad26.COV2.S COVID-19 vaccine or a placebo. CDR3s include the opening cysteine and the closing phenylalanine or tryptophan. The order of the fields is V gene, D gene, clone size, J gene, CDR3 length, CDR3 DNA, CDR3 protein. A D gene is named only where the DNA matches it firmly. Not every row has a clone size; where given, it reads once, few, many or a size class.

>TRBV29-1|TRBD1|NA|TRBJ1-1|13
TGCAGCGTTGATGGGACAGGTGTTGGTGAAGCTTTCTTT
CSVDGTGVGEAFF
>TRBV4-2|NA|NA|TRBJ1-2|13
TGTGCCAGGCGAGGGGAAATTAACTATGGCTACACCTTC
CARRGEINYGYTF
>TRBV5-6|NA|once|TRBJ2-3|15
TGTGCCAGCGGTCGATTGGGGGGGCTCACAGATACGCAGTATTTT
CASGRLGGLTDTQYF
>TRBV7-9|NA|NA|TRBJ2-7|14
TGTGCCAGCAGCTCCCAATTGAGGGGTTACGAGCAGTACTTC
CASSSQLRGYEQYF
>TRBV4-2|TRBD2|NA|TRBJ2-5|18
TGTGCCAGCAGCCAAGATTTAGTAGCGGGGATCAAACAAGAGACCCAGTACTTC
CASSQDLVAGIKQETQYF
>TRBV29-1|NA|NA|TRBJ1-2|14
TGCAGCGTTGAAGAGAGGGGGGTAGGCTATGGCTACACCTTC
CSVEERGVGYGYTF
>TRBV2|NA|NA|TRBJ1-5|15
TGTGCCAGCAGCGAACAGGGTTGGCGCAATCAGCCCCAGCATTTT
CASSEQGWRNQPQHF
>TRBV11-2|NA|NA|TRBJ1-3|13
TGTGCCAGCAGCCCCACGACACTTTACACCATATATTTT
CASSPTTLYTIYF
>TRBV3-1/TRBV3-2|TRBD1|once|TRBJ1-1|14
TGTGCCAGCAGCCAAGAACTACAGGGGGTGGAAGCTTTCTTT
CASSQELQGVEAFF
>TRBV19|TRBD1|once|TRBJ1-2|16
TGTGCCAGTAGTAGCGACAGGGGATCAGCTAACTATGGCTACACCTTC
CASSSDRGSANYGYTF
>TRBV19|TRBD1|NA|TRBJ1-2|15
TGTGCCAGTAGTATCCGGGACAGGGATTTCTATGGCTACACCTTC
CASSIRDRDFYGYTF
>TRBV30|TRBD2|NA|TRBJ2-5|14
TGTGCCTGGACTAGCGGGGGGCCCCGGGAGACCCAGTACTTC
CAWTSGGPRETQYF
>TRBV2|TRBD1|NA|TRBJ2-7|14
TGTGCCAGCAGACCCCGGGACAGATACTACGAGCAGTACTTC
CASRPRDRYYEQYF
>TRBV24-1|NA|NA|TRBJ1-2|14
TGTGCCACCAGTGGCAGGGACCGGAGCTATGGCTACACCTTC
CATSGRDRSYGYTF
>TRBV4-2|NA|NA|TRBJ1-1|13
TGTGCCAGCAGCCAAGTGGTGGACACTGAAGCTTTCTTT
CASSQVVDTEAFF
>TRBV11-2|NA|NA|TRBJ2-3|14
TGTGCCAGCAGCTTAGCGGGGGTGGAAGATACGCAGTATTTT
CASSLAGVEDTQYF
>TRBV19|NA|NA|TRBJ2-1|15
TGTGCCAGTAGCATAGTCTACCGGGACTACAATGAGCAGTTCTTC
CASSIVYRDYNEQFF
>TRBV4-1|NA|NA|TRBJ1-1|13
TGCGCCAGCAGCCAAGCCCCGGGGGTAAAAGCTTTCTTT
CASSQAPGVKAFF
>TRBV4-1|TRBD1|NA|TRBJ2-7|14
TGCGCCAGCAGCCAACCAGGGACAGGGGGCGAGCAGTACTTC
CASSQPGTGGEQYF
>TRBV15|NA|NA|TRBJ2-3|13
TGTGCCACGACAACGGGGGCGGTCTATACGCAGTATTTT
CATTTGAVYTQYF
>TRBV4-1|TRBD1|NA|TRBJ1-2|17
TGCGCCAGCAGCCAAGGATCCCGGGACAGGGGAGTCTATGGCTACACCTTC
CASSQGSRDRGVYGYTF
>TRBV18|NA|NA|TRBJ1-1|14
TGTGCCAGCTCACCAGAAGACCTGAACACTGAAGCTTTCTTT
CASSPEDLNTEAFF
>TRBV5-1|NA|NA|TRBJ2-5|14
TGCGCCAGCAGCTCAAATTTTGGGGTGGGGACCCAGTACTTC
CASSSNFGVGTQYF
>TRBV9|NA|NA|TRBJ2-3|16
TGTGCCAGCAGTTCGAGTGGAGGCCGCCACACAGATACGCAGTATTTT
CASSSSGGRHTDTQYF
>TRBV7-2|NA|NA|TRBJ1-1|13
TGTGCCAGCAGCTTGTGGTCTGAGTTGGGAGCTTTCTTT
CASSLWSELGAFF
>TRBV18|TRBD1|once|TRBJ1-2|18
TGTGCCAGCTCACCACGGAGGGGACAGGGTATATTAGTAATCGGCTACACCTTC
CASSPRRGQGILVIGYTF
>TRBV27|TRBD2|NA|TRBJ2-7|14
TGTGCCAGCAGTCCGGGACTAGCGGGGTACGAGCAGTACTTC
CASSPGLAGYEQYF
>TRBV15|TRBD2|once|TRBJ2-7|11
TGTGCCACCTGGTCGGGAGGGGAGCAGTACTTC
CATWSGGEQYF
>TRBV10-3|NA|NA|TRBJ2-1|15
TGTGCCATCAGTGTAGAACAGGGTCCCTACAATGAGCAGTTCTTC
CAISVEQGPYNEQFF
>TRBV7-9|NA|NA|TRBJ2-7|13
TGTGCCAGCAGCTTGGCAGGGGACTACGAGCAGTACTTC
CASSLAGDYEQYF
>TRBV11-2|NA|NA|TRBJ2-3|15
TGTGCCAGCAGCTTAACCCCGGCCGGGTCGGATACGCAGTATTTT
CASSLTPAGSDTQYF
>TRBV16|NA|few|TRBJ2-7|14
TGTGCCAGCAGCCGACCACAGAGCTCCTACGAGCAGTACTTC
CASSRPQSSYEQYF
>TRBV5-6|NA|NA|TRBJ1-2|14
TGTGCCAGCAGCTTGCCCCACGGTAACTATGGCTACACCTTC
CASSLPHGNYGYTF
>TRBV30|NA|NA|TRBJ1-1|14
TGTGCCTGGAGTCGGCTCCAAACGGCGACTGAAGCTTTCTTT
CAWSRLQTATEAFF
>TRBV15|NA|NA|TRBJ1-3|16
TGTGCCACCAGCAGAGATCGGGGGAGCTCTGGAAACACCATATATTTT
CATSRDRGSSGNTIYF
>TRBV5-1|TRBD1|once|TRBJ2-5|15
TGCGCCAGCAGCTGGGCCTCGGGACAGGAAGAGACCCAGTACTTC
CASSWASGQEETQYF
>TRBV2|NA|NA|TRBJ1-6|13
TGTGCCAGCAGGATCCCTTATAATTCACCCCTCCACTTT
CASRIPYNSPLHF
>TRBV19|NA|NA|TRBJ2-3|15
TGTGCCAGTAGTATAGTATCCGGGAGTTCGGATACGCAGTATTTT
CASSIVSGSSDTQYF
>TRBV6-1|NA|NA|TRBJ1-1|17
TGTGCCAGCAGTGGGGACCACCCCTGGCTCGGCGGCACTGAAGCTTTCTTT
CASSGDHPWLGGTEAFF
>TRBV15|NA|NA|TRBJ1-4|15
TGTGCCACCAGCAGAGCGGGAGGGAGGGATGAAAAACTGTTTTTT
CATSRAGGRDEKLFF
>TRBV9|NA|NA|TRBJ2-2|16
TGTGCCAGCAGCGTAGAGAGCCAGCGACACACCGGGGAGCTGTTTTTT
CASSVESQRHTGELFF
>TRBV7-9|NA|NA|TRBJ2-7|12
TGTGCCAGCAGCTTAAGCAGGGTCGAGCAGTACTTC
CASSLSRVEQYF
>TRBV4-3|NA|NA|TRBJ1-3|13
TGCGCCAGCAGCCAAGATGGGAGGGGTATCTTATATTTT
CASSQDGRGILYF
>TRBV27|TRBD1|few|TRBJ2-7|14
TGTGCCAGCAGTCCGAGACAGGGAATATGGGAGCAGTACTTC
CASSPRQGIWEQYF
>TRBV6-2/TRBV6-3|NA|NA|TRBJ1-5|14
TGTGCCAGCAGTTATCCAGGAGGGGGACAGCCCCAGCATTTT
CASSYPGGGQPQHF
>TRBV2|NA|NA|TRBJ2-7|11
TGTGCCAGCAGTGTCGCCTACGAGCAGTACTTC
CASSVAYEQYF
>TRBV2|TRBD1|NA|TRBJ2-2|14
TGTGCCAGCAGTCGGACAGGGAACACCGGGGAGCTGTTTTTT
CASSRTGNTGELFF
>TRBV4-2|NA|few|TRBJ1-1|13
TGTGCCAGCAGCCCGGACCTGAACACTGAAGCTTTCTTT
CASSPDLNTEAFF
>TRBV30|NA|NA|TRBJ2-7|12
TGTGCCTGGACAGGGGGAGGCTACGAGCAGTACTTC
CAWTGGGYEQYF
>TRBV6-1|TRBD2|NA|TRBJ2-7|17
TGTGCCAGCAGTGAAATGTTCGCTAGCGGGGGGACCTACGAGCAGTACTTC
CASSEMFASGGTYEQYF